What follows describes a single TCR beta chain. TCRdb's table, derived via immunoSEQ multiplex PCR, lists solely in-frame clones and lacks some. The repertoire has more than 250,000 clones, around 87% of them found once; the top ten carry approximately 3.3%. The data originate from a study of Ad26.COV2.S vaccination and SARS-CoV-2 variants. Looking at the study overall: Each vaccinee took Ad26.COV2.S intramuscularly, once or twice 56 days apart.

Between the trimmed V and J ends, which lost 5 bases and 2 bases, there was a span of 12 bases. Germline V gene lookup returns CDR1 MNHEY and CDR2 SVGEGT. The CDR3 length is 15 residues. Treatment meaning: about 20 received Ad26.COV2.S at low or high dose, single or two shots; five or six received placebo; per-sample allocation not given. Sample collection was performed on day 63 after the first vaccine or placebo injection. The sequence was obtained from a person between 18 and 65 years old who received the Ad26.COV2.S COVID-19 vaccine or a placebo. Sequenced material: peripheral blood, taken in a trial of Ad26.COV2.S vaccine versus placebo. The rearrangement links TRBV6-2 or TRBV6-3 to TRBJ2-2; D perhaps matches TRBD1 (8 bases). For the CDR3, the DNA is TGTGCCAGCAGTAACAGGGGGGGAAACACCGGGGAGCTGTTTTTT. Its translation is CASSNRGGNTGELFF.